This T cell receptor beta chain originates from a study of somatic mutations in cytotoxic T cells in rheumatoid arthritis. Study context: Each patient's diagnosis was followed right away by a blood draw (30 ml EDTA), before any treatment. Certain T-cell populations stained with V beta antibodies were FACS-sorted to nearly 100% purity, and V beta1+ cells were TCRB-sequenced.

This clone is a singleton in its sample. Its antigen is not known. Germline V gene sequence: CDR1 MNHNS, CDR2 SASEGT. V trimming: 8 bases; J trimming: 1 base; junction bases outside the gene matches: 0. The CDR3 contains 12 residues. Clones were read by immunoSEQ multiplex PCR, and TCRdb kept only the in-frame ones, dropping some. The sample comprises some 17,000 clones, roughly 80% of which are singletons, and about 5.1% rests with the top ten. Overall study findings and caveats: There was no significant difference in CD8+ T-cell clonality between rheumatoid arthritis patients and age-matched healthy controls.

Positive selection using magnetic beads isolated the CD4+ and CD8+ cells (purity was checked by flow cytometry). The chain uses TRBV6-1 and TRBJ1-1; 8 bases map to TRBD1. The sequence was obtained from an adult with rheumatoid arthritis. Sequencing was carried out using CD8+ T cells sorted from blood. Here the CDR3 DNA reads TGTGCCAGCGACAGGGGGAACACTGAAGCTTTCTTT. Its translation: CASDRGNTEAFF.